What follows describes a single T cell receptor (beta chain). Its binding antigen is unknown. No per-base quality is available; no much larger clone lies one base away. Between the V and J ends, shortened by 0 bases and 4 bases respectively, the junction contains 9 bases. CDR3 length: 14 amino acids, cysteine to phenylalanine. Of the read, only the CDR3 DNA is kept; its 42 bases are in frame from base 1. Taken from the germline V gene, the CDR1 and CDR2 loops are SGHRS and YFSETQ. Per the publication, the time point label means: about 28 days (+/-7) after the second vaccine dose. AZD1222 recipients whose second dose came at about 4 weeks and those whose second dose came at about 12 weeks were combined into one group, since spike-specific TCR depth and breadth did not differ between the two schedules. Vaccinee samples came from UK trials COV001 and COV002, including a single-blind randomized controlled phase 2/3 trial of AZD1222 (ChAdOx1 nCoV-19) in healthy adults. For TCRbeta chain sequencing, PBMC samples from trial participants were taken at day 0 and at day 28 after the second dose.

The entry originates in a study of T cell responses to AZD1222 COVID-19 vaccine (dated by TCRdb to the early 2020s). About the investigation overall: A total of 230 to 250 trial participants underwent TCR sequencing, of whom some 210 received two doses of AZD1222 and some 26 received two doses of the MenACWY control vaccine. Trial participants were enrolled into age subgroups of 18-55, 56-69 and 70-plus years, which contained about 150, 27 and 61 TCR-sequenced participants, respectively.

What the work shows at the level of the full study, not this receptor alone: The vaccine-associated CD4 TCRs covered the entire spike protein, and the dominant responses fell in regions 160-218 and 743-854. Spike-specific TCR breadth and depth rose significantly after two AZD1222 doses compared with day 0 and with MenACWY recipients. The 56-69-year group was small, and its depth increase did not reach significance, likely because of low power. Conclusions about previously exposed vaccinees were limited because only six AZD1222 recipients were SARS-CoV-2 seropositive at baseline. Because no day 14 peak-response samples were available, the repertoires could be characterized only after the peak T cell response. Nearly half of unique spike-specific TCRs reportedly recognized epitopes outside regions mutated in the B.1.351 and B.1.1.7 variants. Participants were mostly white British, with more females than males. The authors suggested clonal diversity may have been underestimated.

The CDR3 regions of human TCRbeta chains were analyzed by immunosequencing. Turning to the authors' computational methods: TCRs in the repertoires were compared against a reference library of SARS-CoV-2-specific TCRs that had been generated with the MIRA antigen-specificity platform. Breadth was defined as the fraction of unique TCRs that were SARS-CoV-2-associated, and depth was defined as the fraction of total T cells that were SARS-CoV-2-associated. Each spike-specific TCR was assigned to its reactive spike region and to a CD4 or CD8 class using the MIRA data. Log10-transformed breadth and depth values were compared by one-way ANOVA with Sidak's multiple comparisons tests. TCRdb mirrors the immuneACCESS table, restricted to in-frame sequences. Some clones are absent from its copies; in checked studies, under half trace to an unresolved V gene, and the reason for the others is unknown. V, J and clone size were drawn from that table, and D and trimming were deduced from the DNA. The sample table contains roughly 110,000 clones; only one count was recorded for around 90% of them. The ten largest clones take up around 8% of the sample.

The sequence joins TRBV5-1 to TRBJ2-3, with the D gene uncertain. This receptor was obtained from an adult who received the AZD1222 COVID-19 vaccine. The sequencing used peripheral blood, collected 28 days after the second AZD1222 dose. The DNA sequence is as follows: TGCGCCAGCAGCTTGGAGGGAAGCCCAGATACGCAGTATTTT. It codes for CASSLEGSPDTQYF.